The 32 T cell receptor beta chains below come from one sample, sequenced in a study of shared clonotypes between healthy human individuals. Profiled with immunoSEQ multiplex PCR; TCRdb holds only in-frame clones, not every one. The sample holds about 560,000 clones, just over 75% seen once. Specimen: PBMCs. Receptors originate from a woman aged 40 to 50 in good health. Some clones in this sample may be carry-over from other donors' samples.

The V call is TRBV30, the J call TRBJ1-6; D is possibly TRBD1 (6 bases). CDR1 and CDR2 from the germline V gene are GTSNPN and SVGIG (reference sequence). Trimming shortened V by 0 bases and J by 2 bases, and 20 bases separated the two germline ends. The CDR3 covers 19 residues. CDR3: CAWSVLRGTGLAYNSPLHF. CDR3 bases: TGTGCCTGGAGTGTACTCAGAGGAACAGGGTTGGCCTATAATTCACCCCTCCACTTT.

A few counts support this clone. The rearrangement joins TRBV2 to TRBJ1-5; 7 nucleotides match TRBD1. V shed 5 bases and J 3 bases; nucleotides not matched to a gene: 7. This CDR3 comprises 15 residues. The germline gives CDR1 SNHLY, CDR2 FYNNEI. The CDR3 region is CASSLQGLLNQPQHF. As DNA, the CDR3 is TGTGCCAGCAGTTTACAGGGGTTACTCAATCAGCCCCAGCATTTT.

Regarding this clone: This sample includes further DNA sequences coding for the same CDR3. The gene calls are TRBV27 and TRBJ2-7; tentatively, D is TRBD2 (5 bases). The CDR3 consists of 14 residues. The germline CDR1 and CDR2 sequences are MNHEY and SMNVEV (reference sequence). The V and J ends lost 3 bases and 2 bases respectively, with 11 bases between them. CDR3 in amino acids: CASSFDRRTYEQYF. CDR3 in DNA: TGTGCCAGCAGTTTTGACCGGAGGACCTACGAGCAGTACTTC.

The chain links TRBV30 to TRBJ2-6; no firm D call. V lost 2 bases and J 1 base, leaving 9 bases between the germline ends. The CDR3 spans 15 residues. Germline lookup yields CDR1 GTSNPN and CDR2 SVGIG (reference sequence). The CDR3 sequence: CAWSPTRSGANVLTF. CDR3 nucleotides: TGTGCCTGGAGTCCCACCAGGTCTGGGGCCAACGTCCTGACTTTC.

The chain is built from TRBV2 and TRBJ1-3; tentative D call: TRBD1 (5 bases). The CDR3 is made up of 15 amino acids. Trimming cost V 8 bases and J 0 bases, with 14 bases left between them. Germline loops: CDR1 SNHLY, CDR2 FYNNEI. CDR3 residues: CASRTGRNSGNTIYF. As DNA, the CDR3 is TGTGCCAGCCGAACGGGGCGGAACTCTGGAAACACCATATATTTT. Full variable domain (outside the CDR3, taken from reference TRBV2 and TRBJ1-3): EPEVTQTPSHQVTQMGQEVILRCVPISNHLYFYWYRQILGQKVEFLVSFYNNEISEKSEIFDDQFSVERPDGSNFTLKIRSTKLEDSAMYFCASRTGRNSGNTIYFGEGSWLTVV.

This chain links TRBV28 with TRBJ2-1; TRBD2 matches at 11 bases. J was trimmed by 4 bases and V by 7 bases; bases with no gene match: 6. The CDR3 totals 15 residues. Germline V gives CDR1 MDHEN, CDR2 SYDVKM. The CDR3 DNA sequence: TGTGCCAGCAACCTTAGCGGGAGGGGGTACAATGAGCAGTTCTTC. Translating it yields CASNLSGRGYNEQFF.

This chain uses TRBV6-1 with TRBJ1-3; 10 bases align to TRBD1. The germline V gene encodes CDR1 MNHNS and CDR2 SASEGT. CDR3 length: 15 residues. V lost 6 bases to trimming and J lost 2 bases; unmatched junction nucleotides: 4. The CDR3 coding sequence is TGTGCCAGCAGCATCGGGACAGGGGCTGGAAACACCATATATTTT. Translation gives CASSIGTGAGNTIYF.

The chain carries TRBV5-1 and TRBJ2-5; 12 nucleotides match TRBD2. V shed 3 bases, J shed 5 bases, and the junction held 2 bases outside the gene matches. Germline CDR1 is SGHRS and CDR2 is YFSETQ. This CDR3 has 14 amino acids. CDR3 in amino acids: CASSSLAGGETQYF. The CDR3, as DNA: TGCGCCAGCAGCTCCCTAGCGGGAGGGGAGACCCAGTACTTC.

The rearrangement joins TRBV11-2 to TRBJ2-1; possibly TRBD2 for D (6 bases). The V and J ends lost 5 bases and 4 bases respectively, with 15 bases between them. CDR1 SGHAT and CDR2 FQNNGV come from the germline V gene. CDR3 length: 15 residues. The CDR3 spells CASSPGLGRYNEQFF. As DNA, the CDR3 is TGTGCCAGCAGCCCGGGACTGGGGAGATACAATGAGCAGTTCTTC.

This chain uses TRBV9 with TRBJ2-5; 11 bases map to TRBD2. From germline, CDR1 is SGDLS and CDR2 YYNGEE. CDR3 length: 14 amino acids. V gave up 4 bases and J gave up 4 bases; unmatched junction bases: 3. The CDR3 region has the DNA TGTGCCAGCAGCTTGGGACTAGCGGCAGAGACCCAGTACTTC. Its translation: CASSLGLAAETQYF.

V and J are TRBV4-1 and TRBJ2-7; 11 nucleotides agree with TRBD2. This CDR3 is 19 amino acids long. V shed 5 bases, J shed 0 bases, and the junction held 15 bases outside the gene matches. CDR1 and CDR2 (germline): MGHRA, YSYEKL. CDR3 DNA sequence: TGCGCCAGCAGCGCCGAATCGGGACTAGCGGAGAAGAGCTCCTACGAGCAGTACTTC. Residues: CASSAESGLAEKSSYEQYF.

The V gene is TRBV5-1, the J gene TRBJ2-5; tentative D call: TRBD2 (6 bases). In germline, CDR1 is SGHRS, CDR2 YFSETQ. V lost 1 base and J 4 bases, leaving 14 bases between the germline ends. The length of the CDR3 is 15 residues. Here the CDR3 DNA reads TGCGCCAGCAGCTTGCTCGGGGACGGGAGAGAGACCCAGTACTTC. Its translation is CASSLLGDGRETQYF.

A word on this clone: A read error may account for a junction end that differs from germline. CDR3 protein: CSVVLPGREAQYF. The DNA for the CDR3 is TGCAGCGTAGTACTACCGGGACGAGAGGCCCAGTACTTC. This rearrangement joins TRBV29-1 to TRBJ2-5; D tentatively fits TRBD1 or TRBD2 (5 bases each). The germline CDR1 and CDR2 sequences are SQVTM and ANQGSEA. This CDR3 region has 13 residues.

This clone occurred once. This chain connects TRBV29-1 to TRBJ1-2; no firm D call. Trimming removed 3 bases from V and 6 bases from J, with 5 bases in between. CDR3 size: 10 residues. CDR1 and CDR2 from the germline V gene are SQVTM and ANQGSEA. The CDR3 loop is CSVDLNGYTF. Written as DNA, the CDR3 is TGCAGCGTTGATTTAAATGGCTACACCTTC.

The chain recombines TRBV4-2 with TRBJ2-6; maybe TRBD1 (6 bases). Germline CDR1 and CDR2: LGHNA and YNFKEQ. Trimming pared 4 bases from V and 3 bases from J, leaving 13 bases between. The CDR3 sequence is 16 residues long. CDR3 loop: CASSRRSGVGANVLTF. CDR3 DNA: TGTGCCAGCAGCCGTAGGTCAGGGGTTGGGGCCAACGTCCTGACTTTC.

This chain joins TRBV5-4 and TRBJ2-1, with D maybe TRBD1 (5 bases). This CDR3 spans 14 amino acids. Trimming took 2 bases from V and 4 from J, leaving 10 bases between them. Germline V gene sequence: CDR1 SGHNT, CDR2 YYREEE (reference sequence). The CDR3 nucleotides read TGTGCCAGCAGCTTTAAGCCAGGGTACAATGAGCAGTTCTTC. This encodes CASSFKPGYNEQFF.

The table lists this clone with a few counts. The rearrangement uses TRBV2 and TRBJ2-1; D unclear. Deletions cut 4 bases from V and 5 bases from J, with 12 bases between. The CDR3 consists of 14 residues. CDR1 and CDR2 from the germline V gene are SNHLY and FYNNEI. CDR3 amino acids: CASSVQSADNEQFF. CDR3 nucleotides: TGTGCCAGCAGTGTTCAGTCAGCAGACAATGAGCAGTTCTTC.

The CDR3 nucleotides are TGTGCCAGCAGCTTGGTTGCCCGGGGTAGCGGGAGCCCCCAAGAGACCCAGTACTTC. Amino acid sequence: CASSLVARGSGSPQETQYF. J is TRBJ2-5 and V is TRBV7-3; 9 bases fit TRBD2. Germline V gene lookup returns CDR1 SGHTA and CDR2 FQGTGA. The J segment lost 1 base and the V segment lost 3 bases, leaving 15 bases of the junction unmatched. The CDR3 is made up of 19 amino acids.

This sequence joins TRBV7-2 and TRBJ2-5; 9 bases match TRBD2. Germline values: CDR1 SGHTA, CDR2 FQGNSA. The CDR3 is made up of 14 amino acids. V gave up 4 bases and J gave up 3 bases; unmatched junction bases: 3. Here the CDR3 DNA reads TGTGCCAGCAGCTGGGTAGCGGGAGAAGAGACCCAGTACTTC. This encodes CASSWVAGEETQYF.

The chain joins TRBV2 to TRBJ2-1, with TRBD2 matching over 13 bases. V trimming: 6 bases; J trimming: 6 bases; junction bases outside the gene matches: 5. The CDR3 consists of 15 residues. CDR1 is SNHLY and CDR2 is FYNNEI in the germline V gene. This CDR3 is CASRGLAGVINEQFF. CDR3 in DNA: TGTGCCAGCAGAGGACTAGCGGGAGTAATCAATGAGCAGTTCTTC.

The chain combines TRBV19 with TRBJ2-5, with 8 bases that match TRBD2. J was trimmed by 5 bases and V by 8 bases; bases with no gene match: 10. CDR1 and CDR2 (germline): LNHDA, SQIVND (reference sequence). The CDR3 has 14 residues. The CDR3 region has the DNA TGTGCCAGTTCCGCCGGGGGGGAGTGGGAGACCCAGTACTTC. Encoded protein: CASSAGGEWETQYF.

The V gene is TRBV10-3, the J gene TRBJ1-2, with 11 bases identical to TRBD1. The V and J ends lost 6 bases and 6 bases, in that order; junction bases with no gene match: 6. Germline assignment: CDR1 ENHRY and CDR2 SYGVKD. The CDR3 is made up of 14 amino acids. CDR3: CAIRGDRGDDGYTF. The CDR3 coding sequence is TGTGCCATCAGAGGGGACAGGGGGGACGATGGCTACACCTTC.

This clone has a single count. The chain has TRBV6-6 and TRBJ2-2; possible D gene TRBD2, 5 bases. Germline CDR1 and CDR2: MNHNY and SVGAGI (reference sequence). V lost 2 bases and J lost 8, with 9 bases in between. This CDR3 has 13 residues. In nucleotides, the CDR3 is TGTGCCAGCAGTTACACCCCGGGAGGGGAGCTGTTTTTT. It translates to CASSYTPGGELFF.

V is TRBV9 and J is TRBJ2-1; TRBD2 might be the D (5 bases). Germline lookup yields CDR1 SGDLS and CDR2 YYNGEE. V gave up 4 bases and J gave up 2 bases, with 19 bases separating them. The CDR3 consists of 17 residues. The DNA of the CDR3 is TGTGCCAGCAGCCCCCCCCGGACTGTGAACACCTACAATGAGCAGTTCTTC. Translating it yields CASSPPRTVNTYNEQFF.

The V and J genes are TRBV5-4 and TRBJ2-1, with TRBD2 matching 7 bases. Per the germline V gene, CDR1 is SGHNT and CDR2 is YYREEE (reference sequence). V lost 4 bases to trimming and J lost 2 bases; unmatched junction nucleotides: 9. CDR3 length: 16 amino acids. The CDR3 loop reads CASSPGPAGAYNEQFF. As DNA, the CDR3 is TGTGCCAGCAGCCCGGGTCCGGCGGGAGCCTACAATGAGCAGTTCTTC.

In DNA, the CDR3 is TGTGCCAGCAGGGCCAGGGTAGGCACCGGGGAGCTGTTTTTT. This sequence encodes CASRARVGTGELFF. This chain joins TRBV11-1 and TRBJ2-2, with D tentatively TRBD1 (5 bases). The ends were cut back, 6 bases at V and 4 bases at J, with 12 bases in the middle. CDR1 is SGHAT, CDR2 FQDESV, per germline (reference sequence). The CDR3 loop spans 14 amino acids.

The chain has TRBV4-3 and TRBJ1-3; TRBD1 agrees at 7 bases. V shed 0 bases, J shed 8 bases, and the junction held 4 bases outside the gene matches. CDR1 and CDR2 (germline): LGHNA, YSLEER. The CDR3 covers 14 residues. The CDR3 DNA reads TGCGCCAGCAGCCAAGATAGGGACAGTCACACCATATATTTT. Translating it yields CASSQDRDSHTIYF.

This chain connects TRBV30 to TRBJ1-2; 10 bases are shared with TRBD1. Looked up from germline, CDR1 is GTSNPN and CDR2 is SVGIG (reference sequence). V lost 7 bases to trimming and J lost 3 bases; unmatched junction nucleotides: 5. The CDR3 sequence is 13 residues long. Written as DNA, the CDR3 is TGTGCCTCCAGACAGGGGGCGGACTATGGCTACACCTTC. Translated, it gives CASRQGADYGYTF.

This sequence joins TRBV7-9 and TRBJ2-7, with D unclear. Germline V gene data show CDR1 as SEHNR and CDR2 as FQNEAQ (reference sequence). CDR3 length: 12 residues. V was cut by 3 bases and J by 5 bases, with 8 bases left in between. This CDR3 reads CASSLVGNEQYF. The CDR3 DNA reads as TGTGCCAGCAGCTTGGTGGGCAACGAGCAGTACTTC.

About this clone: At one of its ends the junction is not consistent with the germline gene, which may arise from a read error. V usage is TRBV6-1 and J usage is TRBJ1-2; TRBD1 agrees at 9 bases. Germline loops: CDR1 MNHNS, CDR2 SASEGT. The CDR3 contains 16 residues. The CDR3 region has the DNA TGTGCCAGCAGCGAAGGAGGGACAGGGCGTAACTATGGCTACACCTTC. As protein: CASSEGGTGRNYGYTF.

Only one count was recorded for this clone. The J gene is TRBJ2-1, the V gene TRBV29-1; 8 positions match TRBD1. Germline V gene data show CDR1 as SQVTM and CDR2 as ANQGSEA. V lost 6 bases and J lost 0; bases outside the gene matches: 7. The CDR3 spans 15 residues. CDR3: CSVTGAWDSYNEQFF. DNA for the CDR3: TGCAGCGTGACAGGGGCCTGGGACTCCTACAATGAGCAGTTCTTC.

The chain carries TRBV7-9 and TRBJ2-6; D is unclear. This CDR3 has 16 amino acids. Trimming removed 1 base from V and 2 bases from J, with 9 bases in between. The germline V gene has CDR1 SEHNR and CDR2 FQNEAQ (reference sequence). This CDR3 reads CASSLVTPPGANVLTF. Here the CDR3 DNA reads TGTGCCAGCAGCTTAGTAACTCCCCCTGGGGCCAACGTCCTGACTTTC.